This is a list of T cell receptor beta chains from one sample in a study of blood T cell repertoires in COVID-19. This table comes from immunoSEQ multiplex PCR, and its TCRdb copy is limited to in-frame clones, with some not included. In the table there are almost 95,000 clones, about four fifths of which are singletons. Material: peripheral blood. All receptors come from a man aged 60 to 69 with acute or convalescent COVID-19. The CDR3 runs from the conserved cysteine through the conserved F or W. D genes are given only for firm matches. Only some rows state a clone size, as once, few, many or a class for expanded clones.

size	D	length	V	J	DNA	CDR3
few	.	14	TRBV2	TRBJ2-5	TGTGCCAGCAGAGGCCCCGGGGGAGGAGAGACCCAGTACTTC	CASRGPGGGETQYF
.	.	12	TRBV24-1	TRBJ1-2	TGTGCCACCAGTGAGGCAGGGGAAGGCTACACCTTC	CATSEAGEGYTF
few	TRBD1	14	TRBV2	TRBJ2-3	TGTGCCAGCAGGGGACAGATAAGCACAGATACGCAGTATTTT	CASRGQISTDTQYF
.	.	14	TRBV10-3	TRBJ1-2	TGTGCCATCAGCCCTTTGGAGGGTGGCTATGGCTACACCTTC	CAISPLEGGYGYTF
.	TRBD2	15	TRBV4-3	TRBJ2-3	TGCGCCAGCAGCCAACGGACTAGCGGCACAGATACGCAGTATTTT	CASSQRTSGTDTQYF
.	TRBD1	16	TRBV14	TRBJ1-3	TGTGCCAGGCCAATTAGGGACAGGGACCCTGGAAACACCATATATTTT	CARPIRDRDPGNTIYF
.	.	15	TRBV4-1	TRBJ2-5	TGCGCCAGCAGCCAAGAGTCCCACACCCAAGAGACCCAGTACTTC	CASSQESHTQETQYF
.	.	13	TRBV6-5	TRBJ2-2	TGTGCCACCCGACAGGCGAACACCGGGGAGCTGTTTTTT	CATRQANTGELFF
.	TRBD2	15	TRBV7-3	TRBJ2-5	TGTGCCAGCAGCTTAACCGGGACTAACCAAGAGACCCAGTACTTC	CASSLTGTNQETQYF
.	TRBD1	16	TRBV19	TRBJ2-1	TGTGCCAGTAGTCCCGGGGACAGGGGGGAATACAATGAGCAGTTCTTC	CASSPGDRGEYNEQFF
.	.	14	TRBV19	TRBJ1-2	TGTGCCAGTAGTAGAGACAGAACTAACTATGGCTACACCTTC	CASSRDRTNYGYTF
.	TRBD1	16	TRBV14	TRBJ1-4	TGTGCCAGCAGCCTCCCCCTGGGACAGGGGAGCGAAAAACTGTTTTTT	CASSLPLGQGSEKLFF
few	TRBD1	18	TRBV5-5	TRBJ1-4	TGTGCCAGCAGCCCTACTCCGACAGGGCCCTCAACTAATGAAAAACTGTTTTTT	CASSPTPTGPSTNEKLFF
.	.	13	TRBV19	TRBJ1-1	TGTGCCAGTAGTGGGAAAGGGGGAACTGAAGCTTTCTTT	CASSGKGGTEAFF
.	.	13	TRBV7-9	TRBJ1-1	TGTGCCAGCAGCCCCGTCCCGAACACTGAAGCTTTCTTT	CASSPVPNTEAFF
.	.	15	TRBV13	TRBJ2-7	TGTGCCAGCAGCTTGGACAGCACTGCTTCCTACGAGCAGTACTTC	CASSLDSTASYEQYF
.	.	13	TRBV24-1	TRBJ1-2	TGTGCCACCAGTGTTAGGGCGGGCTATGGCTACACCTTC	CATSVRAGYGYTF
.	.	16	TRBV19	TRBJ2-1	TGTGCCAGTAGTCGGTACAGGGCGAGCTCCTACAATGAGCAGTTCTTC	CASSRYRASSYNEQFF
.	.	12	TRBV5-1	TRBJ1-3	TGCGCCAGCAGCCATTCTGGAAACACCATATATTTT	CASSHSGNTIYF
.	TRBD1	15	TRBV30	TRBJ1-6	TGTGCCTGGAGTGTACAGGGGGCAAACGGATCACCCCTCCACTTT	CAWSVQGANGSPLHF
few	TRBD2	18	TRBV27	TRBJ2-3	TGTGCCAGCAGTCCGGGACTAGCGGGGCTAGGGGGCACAGATACGCAGTATTTT	CASSPGLAGLGGTDTQYF
.	TRBD1	14	TRBV24-1	TRBJ1-2	TGTGCCACCAGTGACCGGACAGGATACTATGGCTACACCTTC	CATSDRTGYYGYTF